What follows are 6 T cell receptor beta chains derived from one specimen sequenced in a study of blood T cell repertoires in COVID-19. Clones were read by immunoSEQ multiplex PCR, and TCRdb kept only the in-frame ones, dropping some. The data show about 250,000 clones, about 85% seen once. Sequencing was done on a sample of PBMCs or T cells enriched from blood (not recorded which). The receptors stem from a woman aged 30 to 39 with acute COVID-19.

The genes are TRBV18 and TRBJ2-7; 12 nucleotides line up with TRBD2. V lost 6 bases and J lost 1; bases outside the gene matches: 7. The CDR3 consists of 16 residues. Germline lookup yields CDR1 KGHSH and CDR2 LQKENI. CDR3 region: CASSLAGGPMSYEQYF. CDR3 DNA: TGTGCCAGCTCCCTAGCGGGAGGGCCCATGTCCTACGAGCAGTACTTC.

This chain joins TRBV2 and TRBJ1-5; 7 nucleotides match TRBD1. CDR1 and CDR2 from the germline V gene are SNHLY and FYNNEI. The CDR3 runs to 16 residues. After removal of 11 bases from V and 0 bases from J, the junction contained 13 bases not matched to a gene. The CDR3 DNA reads as TGTGCCTCTGGTGGGAGCAGGGGGTATAGCAATCAGCCCCAGCATTTT. It codes for CASGGSRGYSNQPQHF.

The gene calls are TRBV28 and TRBJ1-6, with 9 bases matching TRBD1. Trimming at V came to 5 bases and at J to 11 bases, leaving 7 bases not matched to a gene. Germline assignment: CDR1 MDHEN and CDR2 SYDVKM. The CDR3 extends over 14 amino acids. The CDR3 protein is CASSPPGQGAPLHF. CDR3 sequence (DNA): TGTGCCAGCAGTCCCCCGGGACAGGGCGCACCCCTCCACTTT.

Remarks on this clone: Additional DNA sequences in this sample encode the identical CDR3. The chain is built from TRBV5-1 and TRBJ1-1; TRBD1 agrees at 8 bases. Trimming cost V 4 bases and J 1 base; bases outside gene matches: 3. CDR3 size: 14 residues. CDR1 is SGHRS and CDR2 is YFSETQ in the germline V gene. This CDR3 is CASSRGQANTEAFF. CDR3 nucleotide sequence: TGCGCCAGCAGCAGGGGACAGGCGAACACTGAAGCTTTCTTT.

V and J are TRBV27 and TRBJ1-1; D not resolved. Per the germline V gene, CDR1 is MNHEY and CDR2 is SMNVEV (reference sequence). Trimming cost V 2 bases and J 7 bases, with 11 bases left between them. This CDR3 has 13 amino acids. As DNA, the CDR3 is TGTGCCAGCAGTTTAAGTGTGGCCGTTGAAGCTTTCTTT. This codes for CASSLSVAVEAFF.

This clone was recorded once. CDR3: CASSLASSGTLTQYF. CDR3 nucleotide sequence: TGTGCCAGCAGCTTAGCGTCTAGCGGGACTTTGACCCAGTACTTC. The V call is TRBV7-2, the J call TRBJ2-5; TRBD2 agrees at 9 bases. V dropped 0 bases and J dropped 7; count of bases not matched to a gene: 6. Germline values: CDR1 SGHTA, CDR2 FQGNSA. The CDR3 contains 15 residues.